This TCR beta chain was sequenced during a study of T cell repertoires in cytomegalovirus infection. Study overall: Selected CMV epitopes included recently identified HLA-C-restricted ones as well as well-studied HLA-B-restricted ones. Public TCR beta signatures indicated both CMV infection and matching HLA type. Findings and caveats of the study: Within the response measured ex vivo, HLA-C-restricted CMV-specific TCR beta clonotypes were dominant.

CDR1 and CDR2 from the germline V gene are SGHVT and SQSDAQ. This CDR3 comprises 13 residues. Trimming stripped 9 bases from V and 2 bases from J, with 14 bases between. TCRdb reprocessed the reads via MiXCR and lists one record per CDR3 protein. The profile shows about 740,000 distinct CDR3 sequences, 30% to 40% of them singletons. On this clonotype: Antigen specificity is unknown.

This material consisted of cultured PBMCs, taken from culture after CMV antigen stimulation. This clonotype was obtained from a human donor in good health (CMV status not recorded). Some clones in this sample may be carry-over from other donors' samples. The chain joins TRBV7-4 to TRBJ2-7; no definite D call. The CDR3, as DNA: TGTGCCAGGCACGGTAACGCCACCTACGAGCAGTACTTC. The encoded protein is CARHGNATYEQYF.